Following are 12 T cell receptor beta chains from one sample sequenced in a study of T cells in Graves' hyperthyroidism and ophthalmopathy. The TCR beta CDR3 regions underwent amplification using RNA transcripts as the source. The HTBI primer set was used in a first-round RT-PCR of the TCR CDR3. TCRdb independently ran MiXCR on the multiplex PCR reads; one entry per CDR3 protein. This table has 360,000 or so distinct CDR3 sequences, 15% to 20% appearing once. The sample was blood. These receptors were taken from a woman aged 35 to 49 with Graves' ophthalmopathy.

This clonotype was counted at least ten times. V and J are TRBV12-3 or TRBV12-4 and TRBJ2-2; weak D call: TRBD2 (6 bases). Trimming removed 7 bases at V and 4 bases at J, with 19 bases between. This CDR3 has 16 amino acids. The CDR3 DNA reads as TGTGCCAGCACCTCCGACGGGACTTTTCCCACCGGGGAGCTGTTTTTT. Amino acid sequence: CASTSDGTFPTGELFF.

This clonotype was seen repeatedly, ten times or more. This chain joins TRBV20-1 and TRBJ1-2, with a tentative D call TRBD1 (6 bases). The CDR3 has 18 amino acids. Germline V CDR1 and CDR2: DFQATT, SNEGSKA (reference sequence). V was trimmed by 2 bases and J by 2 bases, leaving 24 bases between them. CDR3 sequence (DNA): TGCAGTGCTAGAATTTCGAGGGGGAGCGAAAGGAGGAACTATGGCTACACCTTC. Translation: CSARISRGSERRNYGYTF.

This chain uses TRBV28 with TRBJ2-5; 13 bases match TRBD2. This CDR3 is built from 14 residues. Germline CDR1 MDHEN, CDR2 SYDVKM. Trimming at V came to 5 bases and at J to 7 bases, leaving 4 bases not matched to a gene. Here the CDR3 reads CASSTRTSGGTQYF. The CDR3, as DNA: TGTGCCAGCAGTACACGGACTAGCGGGGGGACCCAGTACTTC.

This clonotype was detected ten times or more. The CDR3 loop reads CASSLGTSGSTGELFF. CDR3 nucleotide sequence: TGTGCCAGCAGCTTAGGTACTAGCGGGAGCACCGGGGAGCTGTTTTTT. V gene TRBV11-2 combines with J gene TRBJ2-2; 11 nucleotides agree with TRBD2. This CDR3 is built from 16 residues. Looked up from germline, CDR1 is SGHAT and CDR2 is FQNNGV. Unmatched junction bases numbered 2, after V lost 1 base and J lost 4 bases.

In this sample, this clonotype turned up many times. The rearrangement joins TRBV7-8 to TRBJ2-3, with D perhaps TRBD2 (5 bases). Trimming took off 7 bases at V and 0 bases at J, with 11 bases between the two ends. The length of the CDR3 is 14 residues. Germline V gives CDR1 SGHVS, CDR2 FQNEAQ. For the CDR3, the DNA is TGTGCCAGCAAGGATAGCGAAAGCACAGATACGCAGTATTTT. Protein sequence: CASKDSESTDTQYF. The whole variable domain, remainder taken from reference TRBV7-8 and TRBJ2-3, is GAGVSQSPRYKVAKRGQDVALRCDPISGHVSLFWYQQALGQGPEFLTYFQNEAQLDKSGLPSDRFFAERPEGSVSTLKIQRTQQEDSAVYLCASKDSESTDTQYFGPGTRLTVL.

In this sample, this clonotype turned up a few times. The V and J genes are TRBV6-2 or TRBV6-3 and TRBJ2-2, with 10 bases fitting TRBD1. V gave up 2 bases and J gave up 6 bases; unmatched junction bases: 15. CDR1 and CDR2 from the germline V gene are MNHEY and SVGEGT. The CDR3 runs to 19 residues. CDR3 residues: CASSYPLRTGTGAPGELFF. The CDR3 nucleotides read TGTGCCAGCAGTTACCCCCTCCGGACCGGGACAGGGGCTCCCGGGGAGCTGTTTTTT.

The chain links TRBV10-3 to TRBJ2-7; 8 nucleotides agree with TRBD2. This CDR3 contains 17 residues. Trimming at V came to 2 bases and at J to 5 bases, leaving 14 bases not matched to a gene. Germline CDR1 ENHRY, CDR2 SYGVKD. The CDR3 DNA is TGTGCCATCAGTGAGATGGGGCGAGCGGGAGATTCGGACGAGCAGTACTTC. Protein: CAISEMGRAGDSDEQYF.

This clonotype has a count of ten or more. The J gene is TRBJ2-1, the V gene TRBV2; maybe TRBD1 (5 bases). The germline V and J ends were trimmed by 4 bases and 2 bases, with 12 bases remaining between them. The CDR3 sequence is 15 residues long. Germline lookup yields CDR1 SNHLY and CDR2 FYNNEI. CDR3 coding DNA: TGTGCCAGCAGTGGTTCCAGGGCAACCTACAATGAGCAGTTCTTC. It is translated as CASSGSRATYNEQFF.

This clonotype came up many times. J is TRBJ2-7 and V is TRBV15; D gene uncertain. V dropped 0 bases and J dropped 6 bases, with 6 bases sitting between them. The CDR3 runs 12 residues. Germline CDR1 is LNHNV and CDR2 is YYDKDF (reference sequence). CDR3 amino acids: CATSRDWSEQYF. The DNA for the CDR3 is TGTGCCACCAGCAGAGATTGGAGCGAGCAGTACTTC.

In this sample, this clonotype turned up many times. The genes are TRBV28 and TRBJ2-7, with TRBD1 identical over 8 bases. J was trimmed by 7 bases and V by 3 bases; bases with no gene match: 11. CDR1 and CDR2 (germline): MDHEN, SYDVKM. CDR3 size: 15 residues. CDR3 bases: TGTGCCAGCAGTTTGGTAGGGCAGGGGGCGCGGGAGCAGTACTTC. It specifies CASSLVGQGAREQYF.

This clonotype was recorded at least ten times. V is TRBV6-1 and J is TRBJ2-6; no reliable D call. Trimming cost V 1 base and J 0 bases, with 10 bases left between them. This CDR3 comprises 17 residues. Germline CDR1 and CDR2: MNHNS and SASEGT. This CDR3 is CASSEGTGLSGANVLTF. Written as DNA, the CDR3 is TGTGCCAGCAGTGAAGGTACGGGCCTCTCTGGGGCCAACGTCCTGACTTTC.

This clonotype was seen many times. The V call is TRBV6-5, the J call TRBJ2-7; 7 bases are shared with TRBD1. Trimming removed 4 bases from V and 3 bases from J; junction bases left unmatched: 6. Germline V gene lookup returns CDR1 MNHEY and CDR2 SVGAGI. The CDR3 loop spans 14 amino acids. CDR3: CASSSQGTVYEQYF. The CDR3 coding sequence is TGTGCCAGCAGTTCCCAAGGGACAGTCTACGAGCAGTACTTC.